Following are 2 T cell receptor beta chains from one sample sequenced in a study of shared clonotypes between healthy human individuals. Assay: immunoSEQ multiplex PCR; the TCRdb copy retains only in-frame clones and omits some. In the table there are more than 400,000 clones, almost 97% of which are singletons. Sequencing was carried out using naive CD4+ T cells sorted from blood. Noted subset: CD45RA+ positively selected. The receptors derive from a woman in her twenties or thirties in good health.

This clone was seen once. The chain couples TRBV5-1 to TRBJ2-3; D is perhaps TRBD1 or TRBD2 (5 bases each). The CDR3 has 15 amino acids. Trimming removed 4 bases at V and 2 bases at J, with 14 bases between. CDR1 is SGHRS and CDR2 is YFSETQ in the germline V gene. The CDR3, as DNA: TGCGCCAGCAGCGCCGGGACGTCGGCCACAGATACGCAGTATTTT. Translation gives CASSAGTSATDTQYF.

A few counts support this clone. This chain joins TRBV2 and TRBJ1-5; D is unclear. This CDR3 has 17 residues. Germline V gene lookup returns CDR1 SNHLY and CDR2 FYNNEI. The V end lost 0 bases, the J end lost 4 bases, and 16 bases lay between the germline ends. CDR3 in DNA: TGTGCCAGCAGTGAAGCGGAGGGATTCATGTGGAATCAGCCCCAGCATTTT. As protein: CASSEAEGFMWNQPQHF.